This note documents a single TCR beta chain sequence. The target antigen is unknown. Following autologous stem cell transplantation, relapse occurred in every patient, and exposure to brentuximab vedotin varied. This sample is drawn from a study of PD-1 blockade in classical Hodgkin lymphoma. Study results and caveats: Baseline TCR diversity was reportedly lower in newly diagnosed patients than in healthy donors. It was reported as lower still in relapsed/refractory patients.

Libraries were prepared by immunoSEQ multiplex PCR; TCRdb keeps only in-frame clonotypes and omits some of them. The repertoire holds about 13,000 clones, with about 94% as singletons. CDR1 and CDR2 (germline): ENHRY, SYGVKD. This CDR3 region has 13 residues. The germline V and J ends were trimmed by 6 bases and 5 bases, with 14 bases remaining between them. The chain links TRBV10-3 to TRBJ2-7; D is undetermined. The TCR was taken from a human donor with classical Hodgkin lymphoma. Sequenced here: peripheral blood mononuclear cells (PBMCs), sampled at baseline. As DNA, the CDR3 is TGTGCCATCAGGGAATTGAGTTATAACGAGCAGTACTTC. Amino acid sequence: CAIRELSYNEQYF.